Below are 2 T cell receptor beta chains sequenced from a single sample in a study of T cell responses to AZD1222 COVID-19 vaccine. Produced via immunoSEQ multiplex PCR; TCRdb's table is partial and in-frame only. The sample has tens of thousands of clones, about 74% seen once. The sequences come from peripheral blood, collected 28 days after the second dose of the MenACWY control vaccine. The origin of the receptors is an adult who received the MenACWY meningococcal vaccine as a control.

The chain uses TRBV11-2 and TRBJ2-2, with 11 bases that match TRBD1. CDR3 size: 17 residues. The trim removed 2 bases at V and 0 bases at J, leaving 2 bases unmatched. The germline V gene has CDR1 SGHAT and CDR2 FQNNGV. DNA of the CDR3: TGTGCCAGCAGCTTATTGGGACAGGGGGCGAACACCGGGGAGCTGTTTTTT. It specifies CASSLLGQGANTGELFF. Supplemented by reference TRBV11-2 and TRBJ2-2, the full variable domain reads EAGVAQSPRYKIIEKRQSVAFWCNPISGHATLYWYQQILGQGPKLLIQFQNNGVVDDSQLPKDRFSAERLKGVDSTLKIQPAKLEDSAVYLCASSLLGQGANTGELFFGEGSRLTVL.

This chain uses TRBV5-1 with TRBJ2-5; D gene uncertain. CDR3 size: 15 residues. Trimming pared 6 bases from V and 2 bases from J, leaving 17 bases between. Per the germline V gene, CDR1 is SGHRS and CDR2 is YFSETQ. The CDR3 spells CASTIQPGSQETQYF. The CDR3 coding sequence is TGCGCCAGCACCATCCAACCGGGCTCACAAGAGACCCAGTACTTC. The whole variable domain, filled in from reference TRBV5-1 and TRBJ2-5, reads KAGVTQTPRYLIKTRGQQVTLSCSPISGHRSVSWYQQTPGQGLQFLFEYFSETQRNKGNFPGRFSGRQFSNSRSEMNVSTLELGDSALYLCASTIQPGSQETQYFGPGTRLLVL.